The sequence of this T cell receptor (beta chain) was determined in a study of identical twins. Points from the study as a whole: The conclusions drew on cross-sectional statistical analysis instead of tracking the same donors. Zero-insertion analyses could be partly confounded by invariant MAIT and iNKT cells. Sequences that were out-of-frame, alpha and twin-shared displayed an excess of low generation probability.

Germline CDR1 reads SGHAT; CDR2 reads FQNNGV. CDR3 length equals 13 residues. The V and J ends lost 6 bases and 9 bases respectively, with 17 bases between them. Through template switching, a universal primer site was introduced, and the cDNA contained unique molecular identifiers. TCRdb called the 5' RACE reads again in MiXCR, with one record for every CDR3 protein. The sample lists 1.5 million to 2 million distinct CDR3 sequences, roughly 35% occurring once. Concerning this clonotype itself: Its matching antigen is unknown.

The sequencing input was cord blood. This TCR was recovered from a newborn girl in good health. This chain links TRBV11-2 with TRBJ1-2; D remains unclear. The CDR3 DNA reads as TGTGCCAGCAGTTCGCGCGGACTCGGTCGCTACACCTTC. Encoded protein: CASSSRGLGRYTF.